This section outlines one T cell receptor (beta chain) sequence together with its context. Its cognate antigen is unknown. The germline V gene encodes CDR1 SGHNT and CDR2 YYREEE (reference sequence). The CDR3 runs 13 residues. V lost 4 bases to trimming and J lost 2 bases, with 10 bases between them. Sequenced by immunoSEQ multiplex PCR; TCRdb stores in-frame clones only, minus some. The table includes roughly 70,000 clones, 80% to 90% detected once. The sample comes from a study of OX40 agonist ivuxolimab in advanced cancers. Overall study results and limits: The investigators did not determine what antigen specificity the expanded peripheral T cells had.

People who had autoimmune disease history or systemic immunosuppression were excluded. The source was CD4+ or CD8+ T cells sorted from blood, collected in a trial of the OX40 agonist ivuxolimab. The receptor was isolated from an adult with an advanced solid tumor such as melanoma, head and neck, liver or kidney cancer. The chain has TRBV5-4 and TRBJ2-7; either TRBD1 or TRBD2 may supply D (5 bases each). The CDR3 loop is CASSRDGPYEQYF. As DNA, the CDR3 is TGTGCCAGCAGCCGGGACGGACCCTACGAGCAGTACTTC.